This T cell receptor (beta chain) was documented in a study of Ad26.COV2.S vaccination and SARS-CoV-2 variants. Whole-study context: Trial arm assignment for the donor was COV1001 Ad26.COV2.S. General study points: Substantial breadth in spike-specific CD8+ and CD4+ T cell responses was reportedly seen after vaccination.

In regard to this clone: The antigen is unknown.

Treatment of the sample: 15 to 20 received Ad26.COV2.S at low or high dose, single or two shots; 5 received placebo; per-sample allocation not given. Collection of the samples took place on day 63 after the first injection of vaccine or placebo. Aged 18-55 years, donor was enrolled in Boston in about 2020. Germline CDR1 LGHDT, CDR2 YNNKEL (reference sequence). Trimming removed 1 base from V and 2 bases from J; junction bases left unmatched: 7. There are 17 residues in the CDR3. Sequencing was performed with immunoSEQ multiplex PCR; in TCRdb, only in-frame clones are kept and a portion is missing. The repertoire holds hundreds of thousands of clones, with roughly 90% as singletons.

This receptor was identified in a person between 18 and 59 years old who received the Ad26.COV2.S COVID-19 vaccine or a placebo. The chain has TRBV3-1 (or the pseudogene TRBV3-2) and TRBJ1-5; the match to TRBD1 covers 8 bases. The sample consisted of peripheral blood, taken in a trial of Ad26.COV2.S vaccine versus placebo. CDR3 loop: CASSQAGRGQGNQPQHF. For the CDR3, the DNA is TGTGCCAGCAGCCAAGCCGGCAGGGGGCAGGGCAATCAGCCCCAGCATTTT.